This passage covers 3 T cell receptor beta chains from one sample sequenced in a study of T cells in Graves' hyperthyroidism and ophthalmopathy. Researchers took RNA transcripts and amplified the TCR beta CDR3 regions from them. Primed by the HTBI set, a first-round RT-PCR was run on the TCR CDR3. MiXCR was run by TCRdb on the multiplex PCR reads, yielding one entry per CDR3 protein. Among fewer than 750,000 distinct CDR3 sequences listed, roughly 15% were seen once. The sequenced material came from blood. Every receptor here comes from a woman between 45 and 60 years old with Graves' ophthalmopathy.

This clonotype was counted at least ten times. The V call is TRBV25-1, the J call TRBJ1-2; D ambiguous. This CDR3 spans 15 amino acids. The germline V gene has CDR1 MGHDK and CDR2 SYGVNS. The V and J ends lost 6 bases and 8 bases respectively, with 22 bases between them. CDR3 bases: TGTGCCAGCAGCGGGTCAGGACCGTCGGAACTGGGCTACACCTTC. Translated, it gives CASSGSGPSELGYTF.

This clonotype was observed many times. The CDR3 DNA reads as TGCGCCAGCAATCCCCTACCGGTAGCCGTCCAGGATACGCAGTATTTT. It encodes CASNPLPVAVQDTQYF. The V call is TRBV5-1, the J call TRBJ2-3; D is ambiguous. CDR3 size: 16 residues. Trimming removed 6 bases from V and 6 bases from J, with 23 bases in between. Germline assignment: CDR1 SGHRS and CDR2 YFSETQ.

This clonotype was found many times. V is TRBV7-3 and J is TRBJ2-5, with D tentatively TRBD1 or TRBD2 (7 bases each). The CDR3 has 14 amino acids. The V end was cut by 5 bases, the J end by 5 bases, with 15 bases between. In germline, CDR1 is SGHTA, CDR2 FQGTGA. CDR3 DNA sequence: TGTGCCAGCAGCCCCCAGGGGGGGGACGAGACCCAGTACTTC. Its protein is CASSPQGGDETQYF.